The 22 T cell receptor beta chains listed next were all sequenced from one sample in a study of cytomegalovirus exposure and HLA in healthy donors. Vbeta (60) and Jbeta (13) primers were used in the PCR. Sequencing was performed with immunoSEQ multiplex PCR; in TCRdb, only in-frame clones are kept and a portion is missing. This sample has more than 100,000 clones, with 15% to 19% found just once. The sequencing sample was made of PBMCs. The receptors here all came from a woman under 30 in good health and CMV-seronegative.

CDR3 residues: CASSQEVRSNTEAFF. The CDR3 DNA sequence: TGCGCCAGCAGCCAAGAAGTTCGAAGCAACACTGAAGCTTTCTTT. This rearrangement joins TRBV4-3 to TRBJ1-1; D not certain. V dropped 0 bases and J dropped 2 bases, with 10 bases sitting between them. Germline V gene lookup returns CDR1 LGHNA and CDR2 YSLEER. The CDR3 length is 15 residues.

This clone has more than one count but fewer than ten. V gene TRBV7-2 combines with J gene TRBJ1-6, with 8 bases fitting TRBD1. Germline CDR1 reads SGHTA; CDR2 reads FQGNSA. Losses at the gene ends were 5 bases for V and 7 bases for J; bases not matched to a gene: 7. The CDR3 contains 15 residues. DNA of the CDR3: TGTGCCAGCAGCAGCAACAGGGGGAAGAATTCACCCCTCCACTTT. This gives the protein CASSSNRGKNSPLHF.

In this sample, this clone turned up a few times. This chain links TRBV28 with TRBJ1-5, with a weak D call TRBD1 (5 bases). The CDR3 sequence is 13 residues long. The V end lost 6 bases, the J end lost 2 bases, and 8 bases lay between the germline ends. Looked up from germline, CDR1 is MDHEN and CDR2 is SYDVKM. CDR3 coding DNA: TGTGCCAGCAGGTACAGGCGCAATCAGCCCCAGCATTTT. As protein: CASRYRRNQPQHF. Full variable domain (missing parts from reference TRBV28 and TRBJ1-5): DVKVTQSSRYLVKRTGEKVFLECVQDMDHENMFWYRQDPGLGLRLIYFSYDVKMKEKGDIPEGYSVSREKKERFSLILESASTNQTSMYLCASRYRRNQPQHFGDGTRLSIL.

This clone was found a few times. The rearrangement links TRBV4-2 to TRBJ1-1; D is undetermined. The V gene lost 0 bases and the J gene lost 3 bases, with 14 bases spanning the gap. The germline V gene has CDR1 LGHNA and CDR2 YNFKEQ. The CDR3 consists of 16 residues. CDR3 DNA: TGTGCCAGCAGCCAAGATCTCGGAGAGAGGGACACTGAAGCTTTCTTT. It encodes CASSQDLGERDTEAFF.

This chain uses TRBV4-1 with TRBJ1-6, with 10 positions matching TRBD1. The CDR3 spans 16 residues. Germline CDR1 is MGHRA and CDR2 is YSYEKL. The V segment lost 2 bases and the J segment 10 bases; nucleotides outside the gene matches: 8. The CDR3 nucleotides are TGCGCCAGCAGCCAACCCCGACAGGGGGCTCGGTCACCCCTCCACTTT. It encodes CASSQPRQGARSPLHF.

In its sample, this clone was seen a few times. The chain combines TRBV28 with TRBJ2-7, with D unclear. Germline values: CDR1 MDHEN, CDR2 SYDVKM. This CDR3 has 15 residues. Trimming removed 3 bases from V and 1 base from J, with 13 bases in between. The CDR3 reads CASSLPAPKSYEQYF. CDR3 nucleotides: TGTGCCAGCAGTTTGCCAGCGCCCAAATCCTACGAGCAGTACTTC. The variable domain in full, completed from reference TRBV28 and TRBJ2-7, reads DVKVTQSSRYLVKRTGEKVFLECVQDMDHENMFWYRQDPGLGLRLIYFSYDVKMKEKGDIPEGYSVSREKKERFSLILESASTNQTSMYLCASSLPAPKSYEQYFGPGTRLTVT.

The chain has TRBV10-2 and TRBJ1-4, with TRBD1 matching 7 bases. V trimming: 6 bases; J trimming: 14 bases; junction bases outside the gene matches: 9. This CDR3 is 12 amino acids long. The germline gives CDR1 WSHSY, CDR2 SAAADI. The CDR3 DNA sequence: TGCGCCAGCAGCCCCGGACAGGCTTGGCTGTTTTTT. Residues: CASSPGQAWLFF.

This clone has only a few counts. The rearrangement links TRBV5-8 to TRBJ1-4; D unclear. The CDR3 is 14 amino acids. Germline lookup yields CDR1 SGHTS and CDR2 YDEGEE. Between the trimmed V and J ends, which lost 3 bases and 0 bases, there was a span of 6 bases. The DNA of the CDR3 is TGTGCCAGCAGCTCCTCGGCAACTAATGAAAAACTGTTTTTT. Protein product: CASSSSATNEKLFF. Complete variable domain (other parts from reference TRBV5-8 and TRBJ1-4): EAGVTQSPTHLIKTRGQQATLRCSPISGHTSVYWYQQALGLGLQFLLWYDEGEERNRGNFPPRFSGRQFPNYSSELNVNALELEDSALYLCASSSSATNEKLFFGSGTQLSVL.

This clone was seen only a few times. CDR3 nucleotides: TGTGCCAGCAGTGTGTGGGACAGTTCGAACACTGAAGCTTTCTTT. This codes for CASSVWDSSNTEAFF. This rearrangement joins TRBV6-1 to TRBJ1-1, with 7 bases matching TRBD1. The germline V gene has CDR1 MNHNS and CDR2 SASEGT. This CDR3 spans 15 amino acids. With 4 bases clipped from V and 1 base from J, the junction kept 6 bases outside the gene matches.

V is TRBV7-9 and J is TRBJ2-1, with 10 bases matching TRBD1. Per the germline V gene, CDR1 is SEHNR and CDR2 is FQNEAQ (reference sequence). With V trimmed by 1 base and J by 7 bases, 10 bases remained unmatched. The length of the CDR3 is 17 residues. DNA of the CDR3: TGTGCCAGCAGCTTAGTTTGGGACAGGGGTTTCTGGAATGAGCAGTTCTTC. It translates to CASSLVWDRGFWNEQFF.

V gene TRBV9 combines with J gene TRBJ1-2; perhaps TRBD1 as D (5 bases). Germline CDR1 reads SGDLS; CDR2 reads YYNGEE. The V and J ends lost 0 bases and 2 bases respectively, with 14 bases between them. The CDR3 covers 16 residues. CDR3 bases: TGTGCCAGCAGCGTAGGGGTCCGACAGCCGAACTATGGCTACACCTTC. This sequence encodes CASSVGVRQPNYGYTF.

Written as DNA, the CDR3 is TGCAGCGTTGATTTAGTAGCGTGGAGGGGAACAGATACGCAGTATTTT. Its protein product is CSVDLVAWRGTDTQYF. J is TRBJ2-3 and V is TRBV29-1; the D gene is possibly TRBD2 (6 bases). Germline lookup yields CDR1 SQVTM and CDR2 ANQGSEA. This CDR3 has 16 residues. Trimming pared 3 bases from V and 3 bases from J, leaving 19 bases between.

CDR3 loop: CASSSTRDTEAFF. CDR3 sequence (DNA): TGTGCCAGCAGCTCAACCAGGGACACTGAAGCTTTCTTT. The chain links TRBV7-8 to TRBJ1-1; TRBD1 might be the D (5 bases). This CDR3 comprises 13 residues. Germline CDR1 reads SGHVS; CDR2 reads FQNEAQ. V shed 4 bases and J shed 3 bases, with 9 bases lying between them.

In this sample, this clone turned up a few times. V gene TRBV5-8 combines with J gene TRBJ1-4; TRBD1 agrees at 10 bases. The junction had 7 bases not matched to a gene; V was cut back by 1 base and J by 10 bases. The CDR3 extends over 15 amino acids. Germline CDR1 reads SGHTS; CDR2 reads YDEGEE. This CDR3 is CASSLWTGGGVKLFF. The CDR3 bases are TGTGCCAGCAGCTTGTGGACAGGGGGTGGTGTAAAACTGTTTTTT.

CDR3 nucleotide sequence: TGTGCCAGCATCCAAAGGGGGACTAGCGGATACAATGAGCAGTTCTTC. It codes for CASIQRGTSGYNEQFF. This sequence joins TRBV7-9 and TRBJ2-1; 11 nucleotides match TRBD2. This CDR3 has 16 residues. Germline CDR1 SEHNR, CDR2 FQNEAQ (reference sequence). Trimming at V came to 7 bases and at J to 4 bases, leaving 9 bases not matched to a gene.

In the case of this clone: Other DNA sequences from this sample encode an identical CDR3 as well. This chain joins TRBV5-1 and TRBJ2-7, with 7 positions matching TRBD1. The CDR3 runs to 14 residues. J was trimmed by 0 bases and V by 2 bases; bases with no gene match: 2. The V gene's germline CDR1 is SGHRS and CDR2 YFSETQ. This CDR3 is CASSLQGTSYEQYF. As DNA, the CDR3 is TGCGCCAGCAGCTTACAGGGGACCTCCTACGAGCAGTACTTC.

The V gene is TRBV6-4, the J gene TRBJ2-3; TRBD2 is a possible D gene (7 bases). Looked up from germline, CDR1 is MRHNA and CDR2 is SNTAGT. This CDR3 is 14 amino acids long. Trimming took 6 bases from V and 2 from J, leaving 12 bases between them. DNA for the CDR3: TGTGCCAGCAGGGGAGGGGGAGACACAGATACGCAGTATTTT. Amino acid sequence: CASRGGGDTDTQYF.

This clone was picked up a small number of times. The V and J genes are TRBV27 and TRBJ2-7; 13 bases map to TRBD2. The CDR3 sequence is 16 residues long. Germline V gene data show CDR1 as MNHEY and CDR2 as SMNVEV (reference sequence). Trimming cost V 5 bases and J 3 bases; bases outside gene matches: 7. The CDR3 DNA follows: TGTGCCAGCAGTAACAGGGGGACTAGCGGGATCTACGAGCAGTACTTC. It specifies CASSNRGTSGIYEQYF.

This clone was seen only a few times. CDR3 loop: CASSGLAGVLTYNEQFF. The CDR3 region has the DNA TGTGCCAGCAGCGGTCTAGCGGGGGTCCTCACATACAATGAGCAGTTCTTC. This chain connects TRBV7-2 to TRBJ2-1; 10 bases align to TRBD2. Germline CDR1 SGHTA, CDR2 FQGNSA. CDR3 length: 17 residues. With V trimmed by 5 bases and J by 4 bases, 11 bases remained unmatched.

The chain carries TRBV25-1 and TRBJ2-7, with D hard to call. Between the trimmed V and J ends, which lost 2 bases and 0 bases, there was a span of 8 bases. CDR3 length: 14 residues. From germline, CDR1 is MGHDK and CDR2 SYGVNS. DNA for the CDR3: TGTGCCAGCAGTGAACGCAGGCTCTCCTACGAGCAGTACTTC. Amino acid sequence: CASSERRLSYEQYF.

The genes are TRBV7-9 and TRBJ2-7; 7 positions agree with TRBD1. Trimming removed 1 base from V and 4 bases from J; junction bases left unmatched: 4. The germline CDR1 and CDR2 sequences are SEHNR and FQNEAQ (reference sequence). The CDR3 is 14 residues long. The CDR3 is CASSLGGDSYEQYF. In DNA, the CDR3 is TGTGCCAGCAGCTTAGGTGGGGACAGTTACGAGCAGTACTTC.

This chain uses TRBV20-1 with TRBJ1-1; D is unclear. CDR1 is DFQATT and CDR2 is SNEGSKA in the germline V gene (reference sequence). The CDR3 covers 11 residues. Trimming removed 4 bases at V and 1 base at J, with 4 bases between. CDR3 nucleotides: TGCAGTGCTATATGGAACACTGAAGCTTTCTTT. As protein: CSAIWNTEAFF.